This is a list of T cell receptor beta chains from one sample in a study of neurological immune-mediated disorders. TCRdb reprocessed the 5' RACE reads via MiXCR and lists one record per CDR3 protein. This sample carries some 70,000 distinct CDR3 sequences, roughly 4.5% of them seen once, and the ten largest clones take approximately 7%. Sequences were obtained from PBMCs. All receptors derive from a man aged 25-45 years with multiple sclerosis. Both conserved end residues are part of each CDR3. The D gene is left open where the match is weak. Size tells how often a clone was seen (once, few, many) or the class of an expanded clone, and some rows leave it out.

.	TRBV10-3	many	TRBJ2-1	TGTGCCATCAGTGTAGGGGGTTGGCAGTTCTTC	CAISVGGWQFF
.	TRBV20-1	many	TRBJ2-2	TGCAGTGCTACCTACCCGGCTTCCACCGGGGAGCTGTTTTTT	CSATYPASTGELFF
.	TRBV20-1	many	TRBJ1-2	TGCAGTGCTAGACTAGGGAACTATGGCTACACCTTC	CSARLGNYGYTF
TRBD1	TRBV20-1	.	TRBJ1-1	TGCAGTGCTAGAGCTCAGGGGGACACTGAAGCTTTCTTT	CSARAQGDTEAFF
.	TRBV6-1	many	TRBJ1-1	TGTGCCAGCAACCTCGTACAGGCAGGCACTGAAGCTTTCTTT	CASNLVQAGTEAFF
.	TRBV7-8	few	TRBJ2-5	TGTGCCAGCAGCTTTCCTGGCGGGGCGTACCAAGAGACCCAGTACTTC	CASSFPGGAYQETQYF
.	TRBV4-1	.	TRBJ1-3	TGCGCCAGCAGGTCTGGAAACACCATATATTTT	CASRSGNTIYF
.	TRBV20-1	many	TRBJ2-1	TGCAGTGCAAGAAAAACAGGGAATGAGCAGTTCTTC	CSARKTGNEQFF
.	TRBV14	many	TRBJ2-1	TGTGCCAGCAGCCAAGATCGTCAGAGCTCCTACAATGAGCAGTTCTTC	CASSQDRQSSYNEQFF
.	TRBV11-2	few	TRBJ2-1	TGTGCCAGCAGCTTGGAGGGGGCTAGATCCTACAATGAGCAGTTCTTC	CASSLEGARSYNEQFF
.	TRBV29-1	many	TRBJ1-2	TGCAGCGTTGATGGCACAGACCTCTATGGCTACACCTTC	CSVDGTDLYGYTF
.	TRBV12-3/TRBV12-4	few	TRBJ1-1	TGTGCCAGCAGCCGACCCGGTGTCACTGAAGCTTTCTTT	CASSRPGVTEAFF
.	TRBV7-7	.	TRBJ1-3	TGTGCCAGCAGCTTAACTAGTGGAAACACCATATATTTT	CASSLTSGNTIYF
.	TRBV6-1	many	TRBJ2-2	TGTGCCAGCAGTGAATTGGGGGTAGCCACCGGGGAGCTGTTTTTT	CASSELGVATGELFF
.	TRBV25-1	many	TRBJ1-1	TGTGCCAGCAGGGAATACTCGAACACTGAAGCTTTCTTT	CASREYSNTEAFF
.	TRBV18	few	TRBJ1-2	TGTGCCAGCTCACCACCTGATCGGCAGAACTATGGCTACACCTTC	CASSPPDRQNYGYTF
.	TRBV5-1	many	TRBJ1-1	TGCGCCAGCAGCTTTGACGGGCTGAACACTGAAGCTTTCTTT	CASSFDGLNTEAFF
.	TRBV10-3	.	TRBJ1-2	TGTGCCATCAGTGAATATTGGCCTGAACAGGGCCCACCAGACTATGGCTACACCTTC	CAISEYWPEQGPPDYGYTF
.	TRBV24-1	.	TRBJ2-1	TGTGCCACCAGTGATCCCAGACGGGGGGCTCAGGAGGAGCAGTTCTTC	CATSDPRRGAQEEQFF
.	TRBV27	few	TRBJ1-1	TGTGCCAGCAGTCCCCGACCGTCGGGATTCCCTGAAGCTTTCTTT	CASSPRPSGFPEAFF
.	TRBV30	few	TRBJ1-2	TGTGCCTGGAGTGAAGGGGTGGGCGGCTACACCTTC	CAWSEGVGGYTF
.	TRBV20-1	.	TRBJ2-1	TGCAGTGCTCCAAACCCGGGATCCCAAGCCCATGAGCAGTTCTTC	CSAPNPGSQAHEQFF
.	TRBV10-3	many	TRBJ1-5	TGTGCCATCAGTGAGCGGCGAGGGAATCAGCCCCAGCATTTT	CAISERRGNQPQHF
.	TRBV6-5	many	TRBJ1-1	TGTGCCAGCAGAATGGACGTCTCGCCCAAGGGGGAAGCTTTCTTT	CASRMDVSPKGEAFF
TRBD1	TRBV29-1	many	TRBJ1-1	TGCAGCGTTGGGGGACAGCTGAACACTGAAGCTTTCTTT	CSVGGQLNTEAFF
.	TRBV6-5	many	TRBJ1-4	TGTGCCAGCAGTTACAGGGTGACTAATGAAAAACTGTTTTTT	CASSYRVTNEKLFF
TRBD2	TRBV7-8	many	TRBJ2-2	TGTGCCAGCAGCTCCTCTAGACTAGCGGGGGGGACCGGGGAGCTGTTTTTT	CASSSSRLAGGTGELFF
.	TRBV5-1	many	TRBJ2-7	TGCGCCAGCAGCTTGGGCGGGTTCTCCTACGAGCAGTACTTC	CASSLGGFSYEQYF
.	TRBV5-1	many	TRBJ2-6	TGCGCCAGCAGCTTGAGGGCAGGGAAGGCCAACGTCCTGACTTTC	CASSLRAGKANVLTF
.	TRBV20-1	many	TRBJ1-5	TGCAGTGCTAGCCCCTTGGGGGGGCCCCAGCATTTT	CSASPLGGPQHF
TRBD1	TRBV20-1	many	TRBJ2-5	TGCAGTGCTCCAAAGGGGGCCCAAGAGACCCAGTACTTC	CSAPKGAQETQYF
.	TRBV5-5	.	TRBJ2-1	TGTGCCAGCAGCTCCGGACCTATTCTGGAGCAGTTCTTC	CASSSGPILEQFF
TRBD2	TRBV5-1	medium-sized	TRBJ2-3	TGCGCCAGCAGACTAGCGGGGGCTCGAGATACGCAGTATTTT	CASRLAGARDTQYF
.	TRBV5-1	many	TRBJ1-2	TGCGCCAGCAGCCCCCGGGGCAGGGCCGTCGACTATGGCTACACCTTC	CASSPRGRAVDYGYTF
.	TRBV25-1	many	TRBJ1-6	TGTGCCAGCAGTACAGTCCAAAGGAATTCACCCCTCCACTTT	CASSTVQRNSPLHF
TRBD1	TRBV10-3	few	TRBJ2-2	TGTGCCATCAGTGTGGGACAGGGGGTTGTCACCGGGGAGCTGTTTTTT	CAISVGQGVVTGELFF
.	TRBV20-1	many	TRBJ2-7	TGCAGTGCTTTCCCAATAGGGGGATCCTACGAGCAGTACTTC	CSAFPIGGSYEQYF
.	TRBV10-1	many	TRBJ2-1	TGCGCCAGCAGTGCGGCAGCCCGATCCAATGAGCAGTTCTTC	CASSAAARSNEQFF
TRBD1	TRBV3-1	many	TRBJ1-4	TGTGCCAGCTCTGACAGGGGGCATGAAAAACTGTTTTTT	CASSDRGHEKLFF
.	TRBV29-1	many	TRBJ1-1	TGCAGCGTTGAGATGGACAGCATGAACACTGAAGCTTTCTTT	CSVEMDSMNTEAFF
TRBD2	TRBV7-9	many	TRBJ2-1	TGTGCCAGCACCAGATCTAGCGGGGGGTTATGGAATGAGCAGTTCTTC	CASTRSSGGLWNEQFF
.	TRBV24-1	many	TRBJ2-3	TGTGCCACCAGTTATGCGACGACAGATACGCAGTATTTT	CATSYATTDTQYF
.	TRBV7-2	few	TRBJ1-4	TGTGCCAGCAGCTTAAGGGGACCGGGAATGGGTGAAAAACTGTTTTTT	CASSLRGPGMGEKLFF
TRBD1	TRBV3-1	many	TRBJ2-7	TGTGCCAGCAGCCAAGCCGGGACAGGGGTTTCCTACGAGCAGTACTTC	CASSQAGTGVSYEQYF
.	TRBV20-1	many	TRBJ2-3	TGCAGTGCTAGGGGGAGCACAGATACGCAGTATTTT	CSARGSTDTQYF
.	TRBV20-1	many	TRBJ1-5	TGCAGTGCCAAACAGGGAAATAGCAATCAGCCCCAGCATTTT	CSAKQGNSNQPQHF